This T cell receptor beta chain emerged from a study of T cell repertoires in cytomegalovirus infection. About the study: Signatures in public TCR beta sequences pointed to both CMV infection and matching HLA type.

Each CDR3 protein is one row after TCRdb ran MiXCR on the reads. Here the sample spans hundreds of thousands of distinct CDR3 sequences, roughly 31% being singletons. The CDR3 sequence is 13 residues long. With 2 bases removed from V and 1 base from J, the gap between germline ends came to 5 bases. Germline CDR1 LGHNT, CDR2 FRNRAP. Worth noting for this clonotype: What it recognizes is unknown.

The sequence came from a human donor in good health (CMV status not recorded). Some clones in this sample may be carry-over from other donors' samples. This specimen consisted of cultured CD8+ T cells from PBMCs, obtained from culture after CMV antigen stimulation. The V call is TRBV12-5, the J call TRBJ1-1, with D unclear. CDR3 DNA: TGTGCTAGTGGTTTGATGGCGAACACTGAAGCTTTCTTT. Protein: CASGLMANTEAFF.